This TCR beta chain was sequenced for a study of beta chain features in type 1 diabetes. Findings and caveats of the study: For type 1 diabetes patients, VDJ junctions showed fewer insertions and more deletions.

This clone was detected a few times. Its cognate antigen is unknown. Other DNA sequences within the sample encode an identical CDR3. All of the isolated RNA was reverse transcribed, so expressed TCRB transcripts were sequenced. This table comes from immunoSEQ multiplex PCR, and its TCRdb copy is limited to in-frame clones, with some not included. This table has roughly 230,000 clones, around 10% appearing once. CDR1 is SEHNR, CDR2 FQNEAQ, per germline (reference sequence). The CDR3 runs 12 residues. Deletions cut 2 bases from V and 3 bases from J, with 2 bases between. Sorted populations were all over 95% pure.

Source material: naive CD4+ T cells from blood. The chain employs TRBV7-9 and TRBJ2-1; D is unresolved. This clonotype originated in a woman between 18 and 29 years old in good health. The CDR3 DNA reads as TGTGCCAGCAGCTTACTCTACAATGAGCAGTTCTTC. It is translated as CASSLLYNEQFF. Full variable domain (rest looked up from reference TRBV7-9 and TRBJ2-1): DTGVSQNPRHKITKRGQNVTFRCDPISEHNRLYWYRQTLGQGPEFLTYFQNEAQLEKSRLLSDRFSAERPKGSFSTLEIQRTEQGDSAMYLCASSLLYNEQFFGPGTRLTVL.